Following are 30 T cell receptor beta chains from one sample sequenced in a study of cytomegalovirus exposure and HLA in healthy donors. Primers included in the PCR were 60 Vbeta and 13 Jbeta primers. TCRdb's copy holds only in-frame clones and misses some; the assay was immunoSEQ multiplex PCR. The listing contains tens of thousands of clones. Sequenced: PBMCs. These receptors originate from a woman aged 55-70 years in good health and CMV-seropositive.

This chain links TRBV18 with TRBJ1-1, with TRBD1 matching over 9 bases. V dropped 3 bases and J dropped 5; count of bases not matched to a gene: 10. Germline V CDR1 and CDR2: KGHSH, LQKENI. This CDR3 comprises 16 residues. Written as DNA, the CDR3 is TGTGCCAGCTCACCTTTAACCGGGACAGGGCTTACTGAAGCTTTCTTT. Translating it yields CASSPLTGTGLTEAFF.

The V call is TRBV20-1, the J call TRBJ2-5; the D gene is possibly TRBD2 (5 bases). CDR1 is DFQATT, CDR2 SNEGSKA, per germline (reference sequence). The CDR3 is made up of 11 amino acids. The CDR3 here is CSSGSQETQYF. The CDR3 DNA follows: TGCAGCTCTGGGAGTCAAGAGACCCAGTACTTC.

The chain joins TRBV7-9 to TRBJ1-1; no clear D. Per the germline V gene, CDR1 is SEHNR and CDR2 is FQNEAQ (reference sequence). The CDR3 has 11 residues. Trimming removed 7 bases from V and 3 bases from J, with 6 bases in between. The CDR3 DNA is TGTGCCAGCACCTCCTACACTGAAGCTTTCTTT. This gives the protein CASTSYTEAFF.

The chain employs TRBV6-5 and TRBJ1-1; maybe TRBD1 (6 bases). The V end was cut by 7 bases, the J end by 3 bases, with 15 bases between. CDR1 MNHEY and CDR2 SVGAGI come from the germline V gene. The CDR3 is made up of 14 amino acids. Here the CDR3 DNA reads TGTGCCAGCACTTTAAGGGGGACCGACACTGAAGCTTTCTTT. Amino acids: CASTLRGTDTEAFF.

J is TRBJ2-3 and V is TRBV4-1; D is undetermined. There are 14 residues in the CDR3. Trimming left V 0 bases short and J 4 bases short, with 8 bases between. Germline V gene lookup returns CDR1 MGHRA and CDR2 YSYEKL. The CDR3 protein is CASSQDPSADTQYF. CDR3 nucleotide sequence: TGCGCCAGCAGCCAAGATCCTTCCGCAGATACGCAGTATTTT.

J is TRBJ1-2 and V is TRBV11-3, with D perhaps matching TRBD1 (5 bases). This CDR3 contains 13 residues. Germline assignment: CDR1 SGHNT and CDR2 YENEEA. V lost 7 bases and J lost 3, with 12 bases in between. The CDR3 DNA is TGTGCCAGCACCCCGGGGGGAGACTATGGCTACACCTTC. This encodes CASTPGGDYGYTF. Full variable domain (remainder filled in from reference TRBV11-3 and TRBJ1-2): EAGVVQSPRYKIIEKKQPVAFWCNPISGHNTLYWYLQNLGQGPELLIRYENEEAVDDSQLPKDRFSAERLKGVDSTLKIQPAELGDSAVYLCASTPGGDYGYTFGSGTRLTVV.

This chain links TRBV6-5 with TRBJ2-5; 10 nucleotides line up with TRBD1. Germline loops: CDR1 MNHEY, CDR2 SVGAGI. CDR3 length equals 15 residues. V lost 7 bases and J lost 5; bases outside the gene matches: 10. The CDR3 loop reads CASKRQGAAGETQYF. In DNA, the CDR3 is TGTGCCAGCAAAAGACAGGGGGCAGCTGGGGAGACCCAGTACTTC.

V is TRBV7-2 and J is TRBJ2-6; 7 bases fit TRBD1. CDR3 length: 18 residues. Germline V gene sequence: CDR1 SGHTA, CDR2 FQGNSA. J gave up 3 bases and V 2 bases, and 10 bases lay outside the gene matches. The chain's CDR3 is CASSLIAEGAFGANVLTF. In DNA, the CDR3 is TGTGCCAGCAGCTTAATAGCTGAGGGGGCCTTTGGGGCCAACGTCCTGACTTTC. The variable domain in full, with the rest retrieved from reference TRBV7-2 and TRBJ2-6, is GAGVSQSPSNKVTEKGKDVELRCDPISGHTALYWYRQSLGQGLEFLIYFQGNSAPDKSGLPSDRFSAERTGGSVSTLTIQRTQQEDSAVYLCASSLIAEGAFGANVLTFGAGSRLTVL.

The genes are TRBV29-1 and TRBJ1-2; tentatively, D is TRBD1 (6 bases). With 7 bases removed from V and 2 bases from J, the gap between germline ends came to 17 bases. Germline V gene lookup returns CDR1 SQVTM and CDR2 ANQGSEA. The CDR3 loop spans 14 amino acids. CDR3 sequence: CSAEGGSPNYGYTF. For the CDR3, the DNA is TGCAGCGCCGAGGGGGGGTCACCCAACTATGGCTACACCTTC.

V usage is TRBV19 and J usage is TRBJ1-1; a weak D match, TRBD1 (6 bases). The CDR3 sequence is 15 residues long. Trimming shortened V by 0 bases and J by 5 bases, and 13 bases separated the two germline ends. In germline, CDR1 is LNHDA, CDR2 SQIVND (reference sequence). The CDR3: CASSIDRGLITEAFF. CDR3 in DNA: TGTGCCAGTAGTATAGACAGGGGTCTGATAACTGAAGCTTTCTTT.

V usage is TRBV7-2 and J usage is TRBJ2-7, with D tentatively TRBD2 (6 bases). Trimming removed 5 bases at V and 6 bases at J, with 20 bases between. Per the germline V gene, CDR1 is SGHTA and CDR2 is FQGNSA. CDR3 length: 15 residues. As DNA, the CDR3 is TGTGCCAGCAGCCAGGTAGGAGGGACTGCACGCGAGCAGTACTTC. It is translated as CASSQVGGTAREQYF.

The gene calls are TRBV4-3 and TRBJ1-1, with 9 positions matching TRBD1. Trimming removed 2 bases from V and 5 bases from J; junction bases left unmatched: 9. Germline values: CDR1 LGHNA, CDR2 YSLEER. The CDR3 contains 16 residues. The CDR3 loop reads CASSQKPTGGGTEAFF. CDR3 bases: TGCGCCAGCAGCCAAAAGCCGACAGGGGGGGGTACTGAAGCTTTCTTT.

The gene calls are TRBV6-5 and TRBJ1-5, with a possible D match to TRBD1 (5 bases). The CDR3 has 14 residues. V lost 5 bases to trimming and J lost 7 bases, with 15 bases between them. Germline CDR1 and CDR2: MNHEY and SVGAGI. DNA for the CDR3: TGTGCCAGCAGTGAAGGGGCCCAGGGCCAGCCCCAGCATTTT. Its protein product is CASSEGAQGQPQHF.

The V gene is TRBV9, the J gene TRBJ2-3; D is possibly TRBD1 (6 bases). Trimming took off 3 bases at V and 4 bases at J, with 9 bases between the two ends. The CDR3 is made up of 13 amino acids. From germline, CDR1 is SGDLS and CDR2 YYNGEE. CDR3 in DNA: TGTGCCAGCAGCGGACAGGTGGCAGATACGCAGTATTTT. Translated, it gives CASSGQVADTQYF.

The V call is TRBV6-1, the J call TRBJ2-3, with 8 bases identical to TRBD1. In germline, CDR1 is MNHNS, CDR2 SASEGT. J lost 1 base, V lost 4 bases, and 4 bases had no gene match. This CDR3 region has 15 residues. CDR3 protein: CASSAGQGGTDTQYF. In nucleotides, the CDR3 is TGTGCCAGCAGTGCCGGACAGGGAGGCACAGATACGCAGTATTTT.

The chain combines TRBV2 with TRBJ1-1; D is ambiguous. The CDR3 totals 13 residues. The V and J ends lost 4 bases and 1 base respectively, with 7 bases between them. Germline lookup yields CDR1 SNHLY and CDR2 FYNNEI. This CDR3 reads CASSAESNTEAFF. DNA for the CDR3: TGTGCCAGCAGTGCGGAGTCGAACACTGAAGCTTTCTTT.

This chain links TRBV5-1 with TRBJ2-5, with D possibly TRBD1 on 6 matching bases. CDR1 and CDR2 (germline): SGHRS, YFSETQ. Trimming cost V 4 bases and J 5 bases, with 21 bases left between them. The CDR3 is 16 amino acids. The CDR3 DNA reads as TGCGCCAGCAGCCAGGTGGGGCAGGGGTTCGCCGAGACCCAGTACTTC. Its translation is CASSQVGQGFAETQYF.

The chain employs TRBV6-1 and TRBJ2-7; no clear D. V was pared by 5 bases and J by 2 bases, with 10 bases between. Looked up from germline, CDR1 is MNHNS and CDR2 is SASEGT. The CDR3 is 13 amino acids. The CDR3 DNA sequence: TGTGCCAGCAGTACGCGAAACGCCTACGAGCAGTACTTC. The encoded protein is CASSTRNAYEQYF.

The CDR3 here is CASSVRQGLQETQYF. DNA of the CDR3: TGTGCCAGCAGCGTTCGACAGGGGTTACAAGAGACCCAGTACTTC. The chain is built from TRBV2 and TRBJ2-5; 8 nucleotides line up with TRBD1. V shed 6 bases and J 2 bases; nucleotides not matched to a gene: 8. The germline V gene has CDR1 SNHLY and CDR2 FYNNEI. CDR3 size: 15 residues. Drawing the rest from reference TRBV2 and TRBJ2-5, the complete variable domain is EPEVTQTPSHQVTQMGQEVILRCVPISNHLYFYWYRQILGQKVEFLVSFYNNEISEKSEIFDDQFSVERPDGSNFTLKIRSTKLEDSAMYFCASSVRQGLQETQYFGPGTRLLVL.

V usage is TRBV11-3 and J usage is TRBJ1-4, with unresolved D. The germline gives CDR1 SGHNT, CDR2 YENEEA. Between the trimmed V and J ends, which lost 6 bases and 5 bases, there was a span of 13 bases. The CDR3 consists of 14 residues. CDR3 loop: CASSLIGKNEKLFF. As DNA, the CDR3 is TGTGCCAGCAGTTTAATCGGGAAGAATGAAAAACTGTTTTTT. The full variable domain, rest sourced from reference TRBV11-3 and TRBJ1-4, is EAGVVQSPRYKIIEKKQPVAFWCNPISGHNTLYWYLQNLGQGPELLIRYENEEAVDDSQLPKDRFSAERLKGVDSTLKIQPAELGDSAVYLCASSLIGKNEKLFFGSGTQLSVL.

The rearrangement uses TRBV6-1 and TRBJ1-2, with 8 nucleotides matching TRBD1. After removal of 8 bases from V and 6 bases from J, the junction contained 14 bases not matched to a gene. This CDR3 is built from 15 residues. Germline-derived CDR1 and CDR2 are MNHNS and SASEGT. CDR3 nucleotides: TGTGCCAGCCTAGAAGGGCGGGACAGGTATCATGGCTACACCTTC. Translation gives CASLEGRDRYHGYTF.

V and J are TRBV4-1 and TRBJ2-3; TRBD1 agrees at 8 bases. Unmatched junction bases numbered 6, after V lost 4 bases and J lost 6 bases. Looked up from germline, CDR1 is MGHRA and CDR2 is YSYEKL. This CDR3 has 14 residues. The CDR3 sequence: CASSLGQGRDTQYF. For the CDR3, the DNA is TGCGCCAGCAGCCTCGGACAGGGACGGGATACGCAGTATTTT.

The chain links TRBV10-3 to TRBJ1-4; D is unresolved. The CDR3 is made up of 13 amino acids. V was clipped by 6 bases and J by 8 bases, with 13 bases between them. CDR1 is ENHRY, CDR2 SYGVKD, per germline. CDR3 DNA sequence: TGTGCCATCAGGGGAGGACTTTCGGAAAAACTGTTTTTT. Amino acid sequence: CAIRGGLSEKLFF.

The rearrangement joins TRBV27 to TRBJ1-5; 9 bases are shared with TRBD1. The germline V gene has CDR1 MNHEY and CDR2 SMNVEV (reference sequence). The CDR3 sequence is 15 residues long. J gave up 4 bases and V 3 bases, and 4 bases lay outside the gene matches. The CDR3 DNA follows: TGTGCCAGCAGTTTTGACAGGGGGGGAAATCAGCCCCAGCATTTT. This translates into CASSFDRGGNQPQHF.

The chain recombines TRBV19 with TRBJ2-7, with D perhaps TRBD1 (5 bases). With 5 bases removed from V and 1 base from J, the gap between germline ends came to 12 bases. Germline V lookup: CDR1 LNHDA, CDR2 SQIVND (reference sequence). CDR3 length equals 14 residues. CDR3 DNA sequence: TGTGCCAGTAGTCTACAGGTACCGTCCTACGAGCAGTACTTC. It translates to CASSLQVPSYEQYF.

This rearrangement joins TRBV27 to TRBJ2-7; TRBD1 aligns across 7 bases. Trimming took 7 bases from V and 0 from J; bases not matched to a gene: 6. Per germline, CDR1 MNHEY and CDR2 SMNVEV (reference sequence). There are 14 residues in the CDR3. The CDR3 loop reads CASTLTGSSYEQYF. The CDR3 nucleotides read TGTGCCAGCACTTTGACAGGGAGCTCCTACGAGCAGTACTTC.

This chain connects TRBV5-1 to TRBJ2-1, with 7 bases lining up with TRBD1. The CDR3 has 15 residues. Unmatched junction bases numbered 13, after V lost 3 bases and J lost 10 bases. Germline V gene data show CDR1 as SGHRS and CDR2 as YFSETQ. The CDR3 bases are TGCGCCAGCAGCTCCCAACTAGACAGGGTGGAGGAGCAGTTCTTC. Amino acids: CASSSQLDRVEEQFF.

The chain uses TRBV7-2 and TRBJ2-7; a weak D match, TRBD2 (5 bases). Germline loops: CDR1 SGHTA, CDR2 FQGNSA. CDR3 size: 14 residues. V was shortened by 1 base and J by 2 bases, with 9 bases between the two germline ends. CDR3 residues: CASSLGTGAYEQYF. The CDR3 nucleotides are TGTGCCAGCAGCTTAGGGACTGGAGCCTACGAGCAGTACTTC.

This chain connects TRBV28 to TRBJ2-3; 11 bases map to TRBD1. Germline V gene sequence: CDR1 MDHEN, CDR2 SYDVKM. V lost 5 bases and J lost 4; bases outside the gene matches: 8. CDR3 length: 16 residues. The CDR3 region has the DNA TGTGCCAGCAGTCTAGGGGACAGGGGGGGCGCAGATACGCAGTATTTT. This encodes CASSLGDRGGADTQYF.

The rearrangement links TRBV29-1 to TRBJ2-7; 8 bases are shared with TRBD2. This CDR3 spans 13 amino acids. The germline V gene encodes CDR1 SQVTM and CDR2 ANQGSEA. The V gene end was trimmed by 7 bases and the J gene end by 3 bases; junction bases not matched to a gene: 8. This CDR3 reads CSARGGPVYEQYF. The DNA of the CDR3 is TGCAGCGCCCGGGGGGGGCCTGTCTACGAGCAGTACTTC.